One sample yielded the 24 T cell receptor beta chains listed below, sequenced in a study of blood T cell repertoires in COVID-19. The repertoire was sequenced with immunoSEQ multiplex PCR; TCRdb's copy has only in-frame clones and lacks some. The table shows tens of thousands of clones, with roughly 80% occurring only once. Material for sequencing was peripheral blood. These receptors came from an older woman with acute or convalescent COVID-19.

The chain carries TRBV5-4 and TRBJ2-7; 10 bases map to TRBD2. Germline assignment: CDR1 SGHNT and CDR2 YYREEE (reference sequence). This CDR3 has 15 residues. Trimming cost V 2 bases and J 5 bases; bases outside gene matches: 7. CDR3 amino acids: CASSLKSGRANEQYF. CDR3 coding DNA: TGTGCCAGCAGCTTAAAAAGCGGGAGGGCCAACGAGCAGTACTTC.

The V call is TRBV30, the J call TRBJ1-2; possibly TRBD1 for D (6 bases). CDR3 length: 13 residues. Looked up from germline, CDR1 is GTSNPN and CDR2 is SVGIG (reference sequence). V gave up 3 bases and J gave up 8 bases, with 16 bases separating them. The CDR3, as DNA: TGTGCCTGGAGCCTGACAGGAAAACGGGGCTACACCTTC. This gives the protein CAWSLTGKRGYTF.

V and J are TRBV6-5 and TRBJ1-1; a possible D gene is TRBD1 (5 bases). This CDR3 is 15 amino acids long. The V end was cut by 1 base, the J end by 4 bases, with 13 bases between. CDR1 MNHEY and CDR2 SVGAGI come from the germline V gene. Here the CDR3 reads CASSYLIQGGTEAFF. The CDR3 DNA reads TGTGCCAGCAGTTACTTAATCCAGGGCGGCACTGAAGCTTTCTTT.

V is TRBV6-5 and J is TRBJ2-3; 9 positions agree with TRBD2. CDR3 length equals 15 residues. V trimming: 2 bases; J trimming: 1 base; junction bases outside the gene matches: 1. CDR1 and CDR2 from the germline V gene are MNHEY and SVGAGI. The CDR3 sequence: CASSYGTSRTDTQYF. CDR3 in DNA: TGTGCCAGCAGTTACGGGACTAGCCGCACAGATACGCAGTATTTT.

The chain uses TRBV2 and TRBJ1-3; 7 bases are shared with TRBD1. The CDR3 runs 15 residues. Germline V gene sequence: CDR1 SNHLY, CDR2 FYNNEI. V shed 7 bases, J shed 3 bases, and the junction held 9 bases outside the gene matches. This CDR3 is CASKLTGDNGNTIYF. The CDR3 DNA reads TGTGCCAGCAAACTCACAGGGGATAATGGAAACACCATATATTTT.

This chain connects TRBV19 to TRBJ2-1; unclear D gene. Germline loops: CDR1 LNHDA, CDR2 SQIVND (reference sequence). CDR3 length: 14 amino acids. Trimming took 3 bases from V and 6 from J, leaving 12 bases between them. The CDR3 DNA sequence: TGTGCCAGTAGTATTTTCCAGGTGAGCAATGAGCAGTTCTTC. This translates into CASSIFQVSNEQFF.

J is TRBJ1-4 and V is TRBV11-2; 8 nucleotides match TRBD1. This CDR3 is built from 16 residues. The ends lost 5 bases at V and 0 bases at J; junction bases unmatched: 5. The germline CDR1 and CDR2 sequences are SGHAT and FQNNGV. DNA of the CDR3: TGTGCCAGCAGCCATAGACAGGGGTCAACTAATGAAAAACTGTTTTTT. Protein sequence: CASSHRQGSTNEKLFF.

The chain couples TRBV30 to TRBJ1-6; D is unclear. This CDR3 comprises 14 residues. Germline values: CDR1 GTSNPN, CDR2 SVGIG (reference sequence). Trimming left V 7 bases short and J 3 bases short, with 13 bases between. CDR3 coding DNA: TGTGCCTCCACCTGGCCAAGCTATAATTCACCCCTCCACTTT. Amino acids: CASTWPSYNSPLHF.

The chain couples TRBV14 to TRBJ2-3; TRBD2 matches 9 bases. The CDR3 is 15 residues long. Trimming cost V 2 bases and J 5 bases; bases outside gene matches: 5. Germline V gives CDR1 SGHDN, CDR2 FVKESK. The CDR3 here is CASSQTLAGKDTQYF. The CDR3 DNA reads TGTGCCAGCAGCCAAACACTAGCGGGTAAAGATACGCAGTATTTT.

The rearrangement joins TRBV12-2 to TRBJ1-2; TRBD1, the D gene given by the table, was not confirmed from the DNA. TRBV12-2 has pseudogene status. The CDR3 loop spans 17 amino acids. CDR3 amino acids: CASRLSLDRFLGDGYTF. The CDR3, as DNA: TGTGCAAGTCGCTTATCCCTTGACAGGTTCCTAGGAGATGGCTACACCTTC.

The chain carries TRBV4-1 and TRBJ2-1; D is perhaps TRBD2 (6 bases). Trimming removed 0 bases from V and 3 bases from J, with 12 bases in between. The CDR3 contains 16 residues. The germline CDR1 and CDR2 sequences are MGHRA and YSYEKL. This chain's CDR3 is CASSQDPGLLYNEQFF. In DNA, the CDR3 is TGCGCCAGCAGCCAAGACCCGGGACTTCTCTACAATGAGCAGTTCTTC.

This clone was observed a few times. CDR3 nucleotides: TGTGCCAGCAGCTCCACGGTAGACGAGCAGTACTTC. Translated: CASSSTVDEQYF. J is TRBJ2-7 and V is TRBV6-6; D is ambiguous. Germline V gene lookup returns CDR1 MNHNY and CDR2 SVGAGI (reference sequence). The ends were cut back, 6 bases at V and 5 bases at J, with 11 bases in the middle. This CDR3 is 12 amino acids long.

V usage is TRBV9 and J usage is TRBJ2-1, with a tentative D call TRBD1 (5 bases). The CDR3 runs 16 residues. Germline-derived CDR1 and CDR2 are SGDLS and YYNGEE. Trimming pared 3 bases from V and 6 bases from J, leaving 19 bases between. The CDR3 DNA reads TGTGCCAGCAGCGCCCACGTATTTACCAGGGCCAATGAGCAGTTCTTC. It codes for CASSAHVFTRANEQFF. The full variable domain, in which reference TRBV9 and TRBJ2-1 provide the parts outside the CDR3, is DSGVTQTPKHLITATGQRVTLRCSPRSGDLSVYWYQQSLDQGLQFLIQYYNGEERAKGNILERFSAQQFPDLHSELNLSSLELGDSALYFCASSAHVFTRANEQFFGPGTRLTVL.

The rearrangement joins TRBV27 to TRBJ1-1, with 8 bases aligning to TRBD1. Germline CDR1 reads MNHEY; CDR2 reads SMNVEV (reference sequence). The CDR3 has 14 residues. V was clipped by 5 bases and J by 6 bases; unmatched bases: 8. The CDR3 region is CASSPWTGTAEAFF. The CDR3 DNA sequence: TGTGCCAGCAGTCCCTGGACAGGGACTGCTGAAGCTTTCTTT.

The chain employs TRBV5-1 and TRBJ1-1; TRBD1 agrees at 7 bases. In germline, CDR1 is SGHRS, CDR2 YFSETQ. V shed 4 bases, J shed 0 bases, and the junction held 3 bases outside the gene matches. The CDR3 extends over 14 amino acids. The CDR3 is CASSRDSLNTEAFF. The CDR3 DNA reads as TGCGCCAGCAGCAGGGACAGTCTGAACACTGAAGCTTTCTTT.

The CDR3: CASSPGTDNSPLHF. The CDR3 nucleotides are TGTGCCAGCAGCCCCGGGACAGATAATTCACCCCTCCACTTT. This chain connects TRBV4-2 to TRBJ1-6; TRBD1 matches 7 bases. CDR1 and CDR2 from the germline V gene are LGHNA and YNFKEQ. This CDR3 is built from 14 residues. J gave up 5 bases and V 4 bases, and 2 bases lay outside the gene matches.

The chain carries TRBV28 and TRBJ1-2, with D uncertain. Germline CDR1 reads MDHEN; CDR2 reads SYDVKM. The CDR3 covers 15 residues. Trimming cost V 7 bases and J 4 bases, with 19 bases left between them. DNA of the CDR3: TGTGCCAGCACCCCGGGCGGGGAAGAAGGCTATGGCTACACCTTC. This translates into CASTPGGEEGYGYTF.

This clone was seen only a few times. V and J are TRBV7-8 and TRBJ2-7, with 8 bases matching TRBD1. The CDR3 has 16 amino acids. Germline V gives CDR1 SGHVS, CDR2 FQNEAQ. The V and J ends lost 4 bases and 1 base, in that order; junction bases with no gene match: 9. CDR3 sequence: CASSSGSRTGSYEQYF. DNA of the CDR3: TGTGCCAGCAGCTCTGGGAGCCGGACAGGGTCCTACGAGCAGTACTTC.

CDR3 bases: TGTGCCAGCTCACCACCGCACCAGGTTAACTATGGCTACACCTTC. It translates to CASSPPHQVNYGYTF. The chain has TRBV18 and TRBJ1-2; D remains unclear. The CDR3 is made up of 15 amino acids. CDR1 KGHSH and CDR2 LQKENI come from the germline V gene. V was clipped by 0 bases and J by 1 base, with 9 bases between them. The whole variable domain, remainder taken from reference TRBV18 and TRBJ1-2, is NAGVMQNPRHLVRRRGQEARLRCSPMKGHSHVYWYRQLPEEGLKFMVYLQKENIIDESGMPKERFSAEFPKEGPSILRIQQVVRGDSAAYFCASSPPHQVNYGYTFGSGTRLTVV.

The V and J genes are TRBV19 and TRBJ2-5; possibly TRBD1 for D (6 bases). V lost 1 base and J lost 8, with 11 bases in between. The CDR3 spans 13 residues. From germline, CDR1 is LNHDA and CDR2 SQIVND (reference sequence). The CDR3 spells CASSIGDKSTQYF. For the CDR3, the DNA is TGTGCCAGTAGTATAGGGGACAAGTCAACCCAGTACTTC. The variable domain in full, with the rest retrieved from reference TRBV19 and TRBJ2-5, is DGGITQSPKYLFRKEGQNVTLSCEQNLNHDAMYWYRQDPGQGLRLIYYSQIVNDFQKGDIAEGYSVSREKKESFPLTVTSAQKNPTAFYLCASSIGDKSTQYFGPGTRLLVL.

This chain joins TRBV5-4 and TRBJ2-7; 9 bases map to TRBD1. Germline CDR1 and CDR2: SGHNT and YYREEE (reference sequence). The CDR3 is 15 residues long. J gave up 4 bases and V 1 base, and 6 bases lay outside the gene matches. The CDR3 DNA follows: TGTGCCAGCAGCTTGCGACAGGGGGGGATTTACGAGCAGTACTTC. This gives the protein CASSLRQGGIYEQYF.

The chain recombines TRBV6-5 with TRBJ1-3; 7 nucleotides line up with TRBD1. V shed 7 bases and J 4 bases; nucleotides not matched to a gene: 4. The germline gives CDR1 MNHEY, CDR2 SVGAGI. This CDR3 spans 13 amino acids. The CDR3 sequence: CASTQGGGNTIYF. CDR3 bases: TGTGCCAGCACCCAGGGGGGAGGAAACACCATATATTTT.

The CDR3 loop is CASSLDVGPKTPQHF. The CDR3, as DNA: TGCGCCAGCAGCTTGGATGTGGGGCCAAAGACGCCCCAGCATTTT. The V and J genes are TRBV5-1 and TRBJ1-5, with D possibly being TRBD1 (5 bases). Trimming took 0 bases from V and 9 from J, leaving 16 bases between them. The CDR3 contains 15 residues. CDR1 and CDR2 from the germline V gene are SGHRS and YFSETQ. Supplemented by reference TRBV5-1 and TRBJ1-5, the full variable domain reads KAGVTQTPRYLIKTRGQQVTLSCSPISGHRSVSWYQQTPGQGLQFLFEYFSETQRNKGNFPGRFSGRQFSNSRSEMNVSTLELGDSALYLCASSLDVGPKTPQHFGDGTRLSIL.

The chain recombines TRBV18 with TRBJ1-5; unclear D gene. V was clipped by 5 bases and J by 1 base, with 9 bases between them. Germline V gene lookup returns CDR1 KGHSH and CDR2 LQKENI. CDR3 size: 14 residues. The CDR3 spells CASSELLSNQPQHF. The CDR3 bases are TGTGCCAGCTCAGAGTTATTGAGCAATCAGCCCCAGCATTTT.